This T cell receptor (beta chain) was observed in a study of beta chain features in type 1 diabetes. Whole-study results and caveats: Patients and controls would share equally any PCR tilt toward shorter templates.

Germline-derived CDR1 and CDR2 are SNHLY and FYNNEI. Unmatched junction bases numbered 11, after V lost 8 bases and J lost 7 bases. The CDR3 is made up of 14 amino acids. Sequenced material consisted of expressed TCRB transcripts (all of the isolated RNA was reverse transcribed). Assay: immunoSEQ multiplex PCR; the TCRdb copy retains only in-frame clones and omits some. This sample yields 150,000 to 200,000 clones, of which 10% to 15% are seen a single time; around 0.63% belongs to the top ten. Sorted CD4+ subsets: naive, central memory, regulatory, stem cell-like memory (CD45RO/CCR7/CD25/CD127/CD95/CD27 panel). Populations isolated by sorting all had purity greater than 95%. Points on this clone: What it binds is unknown.

The sample comprised central memory CD4+ T cells from blood. The chain has TRBV2 and TRBJ2-1; the match to TRBD1 covers 7 bases. The TCR was taken from a woman between 18 and 30 years old in good health. CDR3 in amino acids: CASGDSSRGNEQFF. The CDR3 DNA sequence: TGTGCCAGCGGGGACAGCAGCCGAGGGAATGAGCAGTTCTTC. Combining the CDR3 with reference TRBV2 and TRBJ2-1 gives the whole variable domain EPEVTQTPSHQVTQMGQEVILRCVPISNHLYFYWYRQILGQKVEFLVSFYNNEISEKSEIFDDQFSVERPDGSNFTLKIRSTKLEDSAMYFCASGDSSRGNEQFFGPGTRLTVL.